The 15 T cell receptor beta chains listed next were all sequenced from one sample in a study of cytomegalovirus exposure and HLA in healthy donors. PCR primers comprised 60 Vbeta and 13 Jbeta primers. Here immunoSEQ multiplex PCR was the method, and the copy in TCRdb shows in-frame clones only, minus some. The sample lists a few hundred thousand clones, roughly 80% occurring once. Specimen: PBMCs. These receptors all come from a man in his forties in good health and CMV-seronegative.

The genes are TRBV23-1 and TRBJ2-7; 7 nucleotides agree with TRBD1. TRBV23-1 is annotated as an ORF whose role is uncertain. This CDR3 has 16 amino acids. The trim removed 2 bases at V and 4 bases at J, leaving 11 bases unmatched. CDR3: CASSQGKIQGEYEQYF. CDR3 DNA sequence: TGCGCCAGCAGTCAAGGTAAGATTCAGGGGGAATACGAGCAGTACTTC.

The J gene is TRBJ2-4, the V gene TRBV19, with 9 bases fitting TRBD2. V gave up 1 base and J gave up 1 base; unmatched junction bases: 14. Per the germline V gene, CDR1 is LNHDA and CDR2 is SQIVND (reference sequence). The CDR3 is made up of 20 amino acids. In nucleotides, the CDR3 is TGTGCCAGTAGTATAGGGCCTCAGCGGGAGGTAGTGTTGGCCAAAAACATTCAGTACTTC. Its protein is CASSIGPQREVVLAKNIQYF.

The J gene is TRBJ1-2, the V gene TRBV7-9; D ambiguous. Germline CDR1 SEHNR, CDR2 FQNEAQ (reference sequence). The CDR3 runs 13 residues. Trimming removed 5 bases at V and 7 bases at J, with 14 bases between. CDR3 bases: TGTGCCAGCAGCCGAAGGGAGTCGGCTGGCTACACCTTC. Translation gives CASSRRESAGYTF.

The gene calls are TRBV27 and TRBJ2-7; 7 nucleotides match TRBD2. Germline CDR1 is MNHEY and CDR2 is SMNVEV (reference sequence). Trimming took 8 bases from V and 3 from J; bases not matched to a gene: 7. The CDR3 covers 13 residues. The CDR3 spells CASSRPGGYEQYF. The CDR3 DNA reads as TGTGCCAGCTCCCGTCCGGGGGGCTACGAGCAGTACTTC.

This rearrangement joins TRBV7-2 to TRBJ2-1, with no clear D. The V end was cut by 6 bases, the J end by 0 bases, with 15 bases between. This CDR3 has 16 amino acids. Germline V gene lookup returns CDR1 SGHTA and CDR2 FQGNSA. The CDR3 nucleotides read TGTGCCAGCAGTCAGCGTCCCAGCTTCTCCTACAATGAGCAGTTCTTC. It specifies CASSQRPSFSYNEQFF.

V usage is TRBV4-3 and J usage is TRBJ1-4; TRBD1 agrees at 9 bases. Losses at the gene ends were 4 bases for V and 7 bases for J; bases not matched to a gene: 7. The CDR3 spans 15 residues. Germline loops: CDR1 LGHNA, CDR2 YSLEER. This CDR3 reads CASSRSGQGTEKLFF. DNA for the CDR3: TGCGCCAGCAGCCGGTCGGGACAGGGAACTGAAAAACTGTTTTTT.

The rearrangement uses TRBV19 and TRBJ1-4; TRBD1 agrees at 7 bases. Germline-derived CDR1 and CDR2 are LNHDA and SQIVND (reference sequence). The CDR3 is 15 amino acids. Losses at the gene ends were 7 bases for V and 2 bases for J; bases not matched to a gene: 7. CDR3 amino acids: CASTSRDSTNEKLFF. CDR3 DNA: TGTGCCAGTACCTCCAGGGACAGTACTAATGAAAAACTGTTTTTT.

The count of this clone is one. The J gene is TRBJ1-5, the V gene TRBV7-6; D not certain. Germline loops: CDR1 SGHVS, CDR2 FNYEAQ. This CDR3 contains 14 residues. V was clipped by 4 bases and J by 4 bases, with 11 bases between them. The CDR3 protein is CASSSRAGNQPQHF. CDR3 nucleotides: TGTGCCAGCAGCTCCCGAGCGGGGAATCAGCCCCAGCATTTT.

This sequence joins TRBV7-2 and TRBJ2-2, with TRBD2 identical over 10 bases. Per germline, CDR1 SGHTA and CDR2 FQGNSA. The CDR3 length is 19 residues. Trimming removed 5 bases from V and 2 bases from J; junction bases left unmatched: 14. The CDR3, as DNA: TGTGCCAGCAGCCGAAGGACACGGACTAGCGGCAGAAACACCGGGGAGCTGTTTTTT. It yields the protein CASSRRTRTSGRNTGELFF.

This rearrangement joins TRBV6-1 to TRBJ1-1; D unresolved. The CDR3 consists of 14 residues. The germline CDR1 and CDR2 sequences are MNHNS and SASEGT. Trimming cost V 2 bases and J 3 bases, with 10 bases left between them. CDR3 region: CASSEIGDYTEAFF. CDR3 sequence (DNA): TGTGCCAGCAGTGAAATCGGGGATTACACTGAAGCTTTCTTT.

This clone was picked up one time. The chain employs TRBV10-3 and TRBJ2-1; 9 bases are shared with TRBD2. Germline CDR1 and CDR2: ENHRY and SYGVKD. The CDR3 is 16 residues long. V lost 2 bases, J lost 2 bases, and 4 bases stayed unmatched. The CDR3 coding sequence is TGTGCCATCAGTGAGAAGGCGGGAGGGGCCTACAATGAGCAGTTCTTC. Translation: CAISEKAGGAYNEQFF.

This rearrangement joins TRBV29-1 to TRBJ1-1, with D perhaps matching TRBD1 (6 bases). The CDR3 is 13 residues long. Trimming cost V 5 bases and J 3 bases, with 13 bases left between them. Looked up from germline, CDR1 is SQVTM and CDR2 is ANQGSEA. The CDR3 is CSVRGGGDTEAFF. The CDR3 coding sequence is TGCAGCGTTAGGGGGGGAGGAGACACTGAAGCTTTCTTT.

J is TRBJ2-7 and V is TRBV5-1; 9 bases agree with TRBD2. The CDR3 has 15 amino acids. Germline CDR1 reads SGHRS; CDR2 reads YFSETQ. V trimming: 4 bases; J trimming: 4 bases; junction bases outside the gene matches: 9. CDR3 region: CASSLVAGVLYEQYF. The CDR3 nucleotides are TGCGCCAGCAGCCTGGTAGCGGGAGTACTGTACGAGCAGTACTTC.

The rearrangement links TRBV2 to TRBJ2-6; 11 bases are shared with TRBD1. Germline values: CDR1 SNHLY, CDR2 FYNNEI. The CDR3 runs to 17 residues. J was trimmed by 2 bases and V by 4 bases; bases with no gene match: 4. CDR3 amino acids: CASSAGQGAPGANVLTF. DNA for the CDR3: TGTGCCAGCAGTGCCGGACAGGGGGCACCTGGGGCCAACGTCCTGACTTTC. The full variable domain, rest sourced from reference TRBV2 and TRBJ2-6, is EPEVTQTPSHQVTQMGQEVILRCVPISNHLYFYWYRQILGQKVEFLVSFYNNEISEKSEIFDDQFSVERPDGSNFTLKIRSTKLEDSAMYFCASSAGQGAPGANVLTFGAGSRLTVL.

In nucleotides, the CDR3 is TGTGCCAGCAGCTTGGAGACAGGGGTGAACACTGAAGCTTTCTTT. Its protein product is CASSLETGVNTEAFF. The V call is TRBV5-6, the J call TRBJ1-1, with 8 bases matching TRBD1. V trimming: 0 bases; J trimming: 0 bases; junction bases outside the gene matches: 1. The CDR3 contains 15 residues. CDR1 SGHDT and CDR2 YYEEEE come from the germline V gene.